These 21 T cell receptor beta chains came from one sample sequenced in a study of T cells expressing NK-cell markers (dated by TCRdb to between 2020 and 2021). To prepare the library, 5' RACE was applied. For sequencing, an Illumina HiSeq 2000 was employed. After TCRdb reprocessed the reads, each CDR3 protein sequence was kept as one row, without DNA. The table of this sample itemizes more than 120,000 distinct CDR3 sequences. About 12% of the sample is in the top ten clones. The sequencing sample was made of blood T cells: a sorted CD56 or NKG2C T cell subset, CD4+ or CD8+ T cells, or bulk PBMC T cells (not recorded which). Source of these receptors: a young man in good health. Donor details come from another sample of the same person, matched by shared clones.

V and J are TRBV7-8 and TRBJ2-7; there is no DNA to check the TCRdb D call of TRBD1. The CDR3 has 14 residues. The V gene's germline CDR1 is SGHVS and CDR2 FQNEAQ. The CDR3 region is CASSFRGASYEQYF.

This CDR3 reads CASSPIGPSEAFF. The chain couples TRBV6-1 to TRBJ1-1. The length of the CDR3 is 13 residues. Germline CDR1 MNHNS, CDR2 SASEGT.

The chain combines TRBV10-3 with TRBJ2-1; TCRdb proposes TRBD2, but this gene call is untestable without DNA. The CDR3 is made up of 17 amino acids. Germline CDR1 and CDR2: ENHRY and SYGVKD. The CDR3: CAISVSRGTTDYNEQFF.

The chain employs TRBV4-2 and TRBJ2-7; the D call of TRBD1 rests on TCRdb alone, since no DNA is present to check it. The CDR3 covers 13 residues. Germline-derived CDR1 and CDR2 are LGHNA and YNFKEQ. This CDR3 reads CASSQTGWGEQYF.

CDR3 in amino acids: CATSDTAGTGFNEQFF. The J gene is TRBJ2-1, the V gene TRBV24-1; there is no DNA to check the TCRdb D call of TRBD1. In germline, CDR1 is KGHDR, CDR2 SFDVKD. This CDR3 region has 16 residues.

The chain is built from TRBV5-1 and TRBJ2-1; without DNA, the TCRdb call of TRBD2 cannot be checked. Germline V gene lookup returns CDR1 SGHRS and CDR2 YFSETQ. The CDR3 runs to 15 residues. The CDR3 reads CASSLAGGMYNEQFF. Complete variable domain (other parts from reference TRBV5-1 and TRBJ2-1): KAGVTQTPRYLIKTRGQQVTLSCSPISGHRSVSWYQQTPGQGLQFLFEYFSETQRNKGNFPGRFSGRQFSNSRSEMNVSTLELGDSALYLCASSLAGGMYNEQFFGPGTRLTVL.

The CDR3 spells CASSALTGLPQAFF. The chain uses TRBV10-2 and TRBJ1-1; there is no DNA to check the TCRdb D call of TRBD1. The germline gives CDR1 WSHSY, CDR2 SAAADI. The CDR3 has 14 residues.

The genes are TRBV6-5 and TRBJ2-5; without DNA, the TCRdb call of TRBD2 cannot be checked. The CDR3 has 15 residues. CDR1 and CDR2 from the germline V gene are MNHEY and SVGAGI. The CDR3 sequence is CASSYWAGGGETQYF.

The V and J genes are TRBV7-6 and TRBJ2-1; TCRdb gives TRBD2 as the D gene, but with no DNA this cannot be confirmed. This CDR3 has 15 residues. The germline gives CDR1 SGHVS, CDR2 FNYEAQ. The CDR3 sequence: CASSLQPISAGEQFF. The whole variable domain, filled in from reference TRBV7-6 and TRBJ2-1, reads GAGVSQSPRYKVTKRGQDVALRCDPISGHVSLYWYRQALGQGPEFLTYFNYEAQQDKSGLPNDRFSAERPEGSISTLTIQRTEQRDSAMYRCASSLQPISAGEQFFGPGTRLTVL.

This chain uses TRBV5-1 with TRBJ2-3; TCRdb indicates TRBD2, and absent DNA this call remains unverified. Germline lookup yields CDR1 SGHRS and CDR2 YFSETQ. This CDR3 contains 13 residues. CDR3: CASSGESTDTQYF.

V is TRBV11-2 and J is TRBJ2-4; TCRdb designates TRBD1, a call that cannot be tested without DNA. This CDR3 spans 14 amino acids. Germline-derived CDR1 and CDR2 are SGHAT and FQNNGV. The CDR3 reads CASSTWGKENIQYF.

The chain couples TRBV15 to TRBJ2-7. Germline CDR1 reads LNHNV; CDR2 reads YYDKDF (reference sequence). CDR3 length: 15 residues. CDR3 loop: CATSRDSNAIGEQYF.

The V and J genes are TRBV12-3 or TRBV12-4 and TRBJ1-5; TCRdb gives TRBD1 as the D gene, but with no DNA this cannot be confirmed. The length of the CDR3 is 19 residues. CDR3 loop: CASSRRWGQGVNSNQPQHF.

The chain recombines TRBV12-3 or TRBV12-4 with TRBJ2-1; TCRdb's D call, TRBD2, is unchecked because there is no DNA. There are 14 residues in the CDR3. This CDR3 is CASSPPGTSYEQFF.

The chain has TRBV28 and TRBJ2-5. CDR1 is MDHEN and CDR2 is SYDVKM in the germline V gene. CDR3 length: 14 amino acids. CDR3 region: CASRRKVYQETQYF. Variable domain in full (rest from reference TRBV28 and TRBJ2-5): DVKVTQSSRYLVKRTGEKVFLECVQDMDHENMFWYRQDPGLGLRLIYFSYDVKMKEKGDIPEGYSVSREKKERFSLILESASTNQTSMYLCASRRKVYQETQYFGPGTRLLVL.

The chain employs TRBV4-3 and TRBJ2-1; TCRdb calls TRBD2, which cannot be checked without DNA. This CDR3 comprises 18 residues. Germline CDR1 reads LGHNA; CDR2 reads YSLEER. The CDR3 reads CASSQDPLGLGVYNEQFF.

This chain uses TRBV4-2 with TRBJ2-1; as DNA is missing, the TRBD2 call by TCRdb cannot be tested. Germline values: CDR1 LGHNA, CDR2 YNFKEQ. CDR3 length: 16 residues. CDR3 sequence: CASSQETGLAGNEQFF.

The chain's CDR3 is CASRPPGSGIYNEQFF. The chain combines TRBV28 with TRBJ2-1; lacking DNA, the TRBD2 call made by TCRdb goes unchecked. Germline V gives CDR1 MDHEN, CDR2 SYDVKM. This CDR3 spans 16 amino acids.

The chain is built from TRBV6-1 and TRBJ1-3. Germline values: CDR1 MNHNS, CDR2 SASEGT. CDR3 length: 13 amino acids. CDR3 protein: CASTDPWGNTIYF.

The CDR3 protein is CASRATSLSSYNEQFF. The rearrangement joins TRBV2 to TRBJ2-1; TCRdb indicates TRBD2, and absent DNA this call remains unverified. This CDR3 has 16 amino acids. Germline V gene sequence: CDR1 SNHLY, CDR2 FYNNEI.

The V call is TRBV3-1, the J call TRBJ2-3; there is no DNA to check the TCRdb D call of TRBD2. The CDR3 totals 15 residues. CDR1 is LGHDT and CDR2 is YNNKEL in the germline V gene (reference sequence). The CDR3 here is CASSPYSGRDDTQYF.